What follows are 21 T cell receptor beta chains derived from one specimen sequenced in a study of neurological immune-mediated disorders. MiXCR was run by TCRdb on the 5' RACE reads, yielding one entry per CDR3 protein. This table has under 80,000 distinct CDR3 sequences, around an eighth appearing once. What was sequenced was PBMCs. The source is a woman in her forties or fifties in good health.

The table lists this clonotype with many counts. This sequence joins TRBV10-3 and TRBJ1-1; possible D gene TRBD1, 5 bases. Germline CDR1 ENHRY, CDR2 SYGVKD. The CDR3 has 13 residues. Trimming stripped 0 bases from V and 5 bases from J, with 7 bases between. The CDR3 loop reads CAISESGGTEAFF. DNA for the CDR3: TGTGCCATCAGTGAGTCTGGGGGGACTGAAGCTTTCTTT.

Ten or more counts support this clonotype. This chain connects TRBV5-1 to TRBJ2-3, with TRBD2 matching over 7 bases. Trimming took 4 bases from V and 1 from J; bases not matched to a gene: 9. Germline CDR1 and CDR2: SGHRS and YFSETQ. The CDR3 is 16 residues long. CDR3 protein: CASSPGLGLGTDTQYF. CDR3 sequence (DNA): TGCGCCAGCAGCCCAGGACTAGGGTTGGGCACAGATACGCAGTATTTT.

This clonotype was detected many times. The rearrangement links TRBV25-1 to TRBJ1-1; D unclear. CDR1 and CDR2 (germline): MGHDK, SYGVNS. The CDR3 is 13 amino acids. Deletions cut 8 bases from V and 4 bases from J, with 14 bases between. CDR3 nucleotide sequence: TGTGCCAGCTCGCGCGGAGCTGGCACTGAAGCTTTCTTT. Its translation: CASSRGAGTEAFF.

This clonotype showed up many times. The genes are TRBV20-1 and TRBJ2-7; TRBD1 aligns across 7 bases. The CDR3 runs 13 residues. The V segment lost 6 bases and the J segment 2 bases; nucleotides outside the gene matches: 7. Germline CDR1 reads DFQATT; CDR2 reads SNEGSKA (reference sequence). The CDR3: CSARGPGTYEQYF. CDR3 DNA sequence: TGCAGTGCGAGGGGGCCAGGGACCTACGAGCAGTACTTC.

This clonotype has ten or more counts. The chain employs TRBV5-1 and TRBJ2-2, with 9 bases lining up with TRBD2. The J segment lost 4 bases and the V segment lost 4 bases, leaving 8 bases of the junction unmatched. Germline V lookup: CDR1 SGHRS, CDR2 YFSETQ. There are 16 residues in the CDR3. The CDR3 is CASSTTAGGGTGELFF. CDR3 bases: TGCGCCAGCAGCACGACGGCGGGAGGGGGCACCGGGGAGCTGTTTTTT.

This clonotype was recorded at least ten times. This chain joins TRBV5-1 and TRBJ2-1, with D possibly matching TRBD2 (6 bases). Trimming removed 0 bases at V and 9 bases at J, with 10 bases between. Germline assignment: CDR1 SGHRS and CDR2 YFSETQ. The CDR3 runs to 13 residues. CDR3 nucleotides: TGCGCCAGCAGCTTGGAGGTAGCGGTTGAGCAGTTCTTC. Amino acids: CASSLEVAVEQFF.

This clonotype was counted a few times. This chain uses TRBV20-1 with TRBJ1-2; D is undetermined. With 1 base removed from V and 5 bases from J, the gap between germline ends came to 17 bases. This CDR3 comprises 15 residues. Looked up from germline, CDR1 is DFQATT and CDR2 is SNEGSKA (reference sequence). The CDR3 nucleotides read TGCAGTGCTAGAGTTCCCTTGGGTTTCGGGTATGGCTACACCTTC. It encodes CSARVPLGFGYGYTF.

This clonotype came up many times. The V and J genes are TRBV16 and TRBJ1-1, with unresolved D. The V end was cut by 0 bases, the J end by 4 bases, with 3 bases between. Germline-derived CDR1 and CDR2 are KGHSY and FQNENV. There are 12 residues in the CDR3. The CDR3 DNA follows: TGTGCCAGCAGCCAATCGAGCACTGAAGCTTTCTTT. Its translation is CASSQSSTEAFF.

This clonotype was seen repeatedly, ten times or more. The J gene is TRBJ2-5, the V gene TRBV5-1; 11 positions match TRBD2. Germline V gene sequence: CDR1 SGHRS, CDR2 YFSETQ. The CDR3 covers 16 residues. Trimming at V came to 0 bases and at J to 1 base, leaving 2 bases not matched to a gene. The CDR3 region is CASSLGTSGGQETQYF. The CDR3 nucleotides read TGCGCCAGCAGCTTGGGAACTAGCGGGGGCCAAGAGACCCAGTACTTC. Full variable domain (missing parts from reference TRBV5-1 and TRBJ2-5): KAGVTQTPRYLIKTRGQQVTLSCSPISGHRSVSWYQQTPGQGLQFLFEYFSETQRNKGNFPGRFSGRQFSNSRSEMNVSTLELGDSALYLCASSLGTSGGQETQYFGPGTRLLVL.

This clonotype was observed at least ten times. The chain carries TRBV20-1 and TRBJ1-1; 11 nucleotides agree with TRBD1. The germline gives CDR1 DFQATT, CDR2 SNEGSKA (reference sequence). The V and J ends lost 5 bases and 4 bases, in that order; junction bases with no gene match: 9. The CDR3 contains 15 residues. The CDR3 sequence is CSARYHGQGATEAFF. DNA for the CDR3: TGCAGTGCTCGATATCATGGACAGGGGGCCACTGAAGCTTTCTTT.

Comment on this clonotype: A much larger clone is a single base away; this may be a read error. The chain uses TRBV5-1 and TRBJ2-1; a weak D match, TRBD1 (5 bases). V shed 0 bases and J shed 4 bases, with 11 bases lying between them. This CDR3 has 15 amino acids. Germline CDR1 is SGHRS and CDR2 is YFSETQ. Here the CDR3 reads CASSLEGDRYNEQFF. In DNA, the CDR3 is TGCGCCAGCAGCTTGGAAGGGGATAGGTACAATGAGCAGTTCTTC.

This clonotype was counted many times. The V call is TRBV5-5, the J call TRBJ1-5, with 10 bases aligning to TRBD1. The CDR3 has 15 residues. Germline loops: CDR1 SGHKS, CDR2 YYEKEE (reference sequence). V trimming: 2 bases; J trimming: 2 bases; junction bases outside the gene matches: 1. This CDR3 is CASSFGTGGNQPQHF. The CDR3 bases are TGTGCCAGCAGCTTCGGGACAGGGGGCAATCAGCCCCAGCATTTT.

This clonotype has at least ten counts. The chain couples TRBV5-1 to TRBJ2-1; either TRBD1 or TRBD2 may supply D (5 bases each). CDR3 length: 14 amino acids. CDR1 and CDR2 from the germline V gene are SGHRS and YFSETQ. With 0 bases removed from V and 4 bases from J, the gap between germline ends came to 8 bases. The CDR3 is CASSLAEGYNEQFF. DNA for the CDR3: TGCGCCAGCAGCTTGGCTGAGGGGTACAATGAGCAGTTCTTC.

This clonotype was picked up many times. The chain links TRBV12-3 or TRBV12-4 to TRBJ2-2; 11 nucleotides align to TRBD1. CDR3 length: 17 residues. Trimming removed 5 bases from V and 6 bases from J; junction bases left unmatched: 11. The CDR3 coding sequence is TGTGCCAGCAGTCCCCGTCCGGGACAGGGGGGTTCCGGGGAGCTGTTTTTT. Translation gives CASSPRPGQGGSGELFF.

At least ten counts were recorded for this clonotype. The chain is built from TRBV5-1 and TRBJ2-3, with TRBD2 matching 8 bases. This CDR3 is built from 15 residues. V was pared by 4 bases and J by 6 bases, with 10 bases of the junction left unmatched. Looked up from germline, CDR1 is SGHRS and CDR2 is YFSETQ. As DNA, the CDR3 is TGCGCCAGCAGCGCTGGGACTAGGGAGCGGGATACGCAGTATTTT. This encodes CASSAGTRERDTQYF.

The V gene is TRBV11-3, the J gene TRBJ2-1; unclear D gene. V lost 5 bases and J lost 0, with 11 bases in between. Germline lookup yields CDR1 SGHNT and CDR2 YENEEA. This CDR3 is 15 amino acids long. The CDR3 DNA sequence: TGTGCCAGCAGCAGCCGCCAGAGCTCCTACAATGAGCAGTTCTTC. Its translation is CASSSRQSSYNEQFF.

This clonotype was picked up a small number of times. The chain joins TRBV28 to TRBJ2-1; TRBD2 matches 14 bases. CDR1 is MDHEN and CDR2 is SYDVKM in the germline V gene. This CDR3 has 16 amino acids. The V gene end was trimmed by 7 bases and the J gene end by 6 bases; junction bases not matched to a gene: 8. The CDR3 DNA follows: TGTGCCAGCACCGGACTAGCGGGGGGCACGCGCAATGAGCAGTTCTTC. It specifies CASTGLAGGTRNEQFF.

This clonotype was seen ten or more times. This chain links TRBV5-1 with TRBJ2-3; D not resolved. This CDR3 contains 12 residues. The germline gives CDR1 SGHRS, CDR2 YFSETQ. V lost 5 bases to trimming and J lost 0 bases, with 4 bases between them. DNA for the CDR3: TGCGCCAGCAGGGTTAGCACAGATACGCAGTATTTT. Translating gives CASRVSTDTQYF. The full variable domain, with the rest looked up from reference TRBV5-1 and TRBJ2-3, is KAGVTQTPRYLIKTRGQQVTLSCSPISGHRSVSWYQQTPGQGLQFLFEYFSETQRNKGNFPGRFSGRQFSNSRSEMNVSTLELGDSALYLCASRVSTDTQYFGPGTRLTVL.

V usage is TRBV11-3 and J usage is TRBJ2-7; no clear D. V lost 3 bases to trimming and J lost 2 bases, with 11 bases between them. CDR1 SGHNT and CDR2 YENEEA come from the germline V gene. The CDR3 runs 14 residues. The CDR3 coding sequence is TGTGCCAGCAGCTTTGGCAACAATCCCTACGAGCAGTACTTC. Protein: CASSFGNNPYEQYF.

This clonotype has at least ten counts. The rearrangement uses TRBV5-1 and TRBJ2-7; 7 bases fit TRBD1. The CDR3 is 15 residues long. CDR1 is SGHRS, CDR2 YFSETQ, per germline. The trim removed 1 base at V and 3 bases at J, leaving 7 bases unmatched. For the CDR3, the DNA is TGCGCCAGCAGCTTGAGACAGGGTTCCGTCTACGAGCAGTACTTC. Amino acid sequence: CASSLRQGSVYEQYF.

This clonotype appeared many times. J is TRBJ2-1 and V is TRBV5-1; D gene unclear. Trimming took off 4 bases at V and 4 bases at J, with 18 bases between the two ends. The CDR3 is made up of 16 amino acids. CDR1 SGHRS and CDR2 YFSETQ come from the germline V gene. Written as DNA, the CDR3 is TGCGCCAGCAGCCGGCGTACCCACGCGTCGTACAATGAGCAGTTCTTC. It yields the protein CASSRRTHASYNEQFF.